This record looks at one TCR beta chain sequence and its context. Its target is not known. The sample comes from a study of shared clonotypes between healthy human individuals. As defined, naive CD8 cells were CD45RO-negative and positively selected for CCR7, with terminally differentiated effector memory CD45RA+ cells excluded. The donors were adults (healthy and HIV-negative) with no recent acute infections or vaccinations. Broader study findings: Generation of non-shared clonotypes was less probable than generation of clonotypes shared by all four donors. As a rule, naive subsets had a larger estimated richness than memory subsets.

Assay used: immunoSEQ multiplex PCR; TCRdb lists only in-frame clones, some missing. The profile shows millions of clones, under 95% of them singletons. V was clipped by 7 bases and J by 0 bases, with 19 bases between them. The germline CDR1 and CDR2 sequences are MNHEY and SVGAGI. The CDR3 consists of 16 residues. The clonotype was recovered from a man aged 18 to 30 in good health. Some clones in this sample may be carry-over from other donors' samples. The chain carries TRBV6-5 and TRBJ2-7; D is possibly TRBD2 (6 bases). The sample taken for sequencing was naive CD8+ T cells from PBMCs. For the CDR3, the DNA is TGTGCCAGCAAATACTCCGGCGGGGACGACTCCTACGAGCAGTACTTC. This gives the protein CASKYSGGDDSYEQYF.